A single TCR beta chain is shown here with its context. As yet, its antigen is unknown. Expressed TCRB transcripts were sequenced because the entire RNA isolate underwent reverse transcription. Produced via immunoSEQ multiplex PCR; TCRdb's table is partial and in-frame only. The sample lists 310,000 or so clones; approximately 8% were seen once. The data are from a study of beta chain features in type 1 diabetes. Notes on the study in general: The naive, central memory and Treg TCRB repertoires showed an apparent similarity that was greater among patients than among healthy donors.

Sorting with CD45RO/CCR7/CD25/CD127/CD95/CD27 yielded naive, central memory, regulatory and stem-like memory CD4+ cells. This CDR3 is 16 amino acids long. CDR1 is SGHTA, CDR2 FQGNSA, per germline. The V end lost 0 bases, the J end lost 1 base, and 12 bases lay between the germline ends. Input material: central memory CD4+ T cells from blood. The gene calls are TRBV7-2 and TRBJ2-5; no definite D call. The sequence derives from a woman aged 18-30 years in good health. DNA for the CDR3: TGTGCCAGCAGCTTAGCGCCGGCAGGCCGCCAAGAGACCCAGTACTTC. As protein: CASSLAPAGRQETQYF.